This T cell receptor beta chain was captured in a study of shared clonotypes between healthy human individuals. CDR1 is MNHEY, CDR2 SMNVEV, per germline (reference sequence). The trim removed 6 bases at V and 7 bases at J, leaving 15 bases unmatched. This CDR3 region has 16 residues. The investigators split CD4+ cells into a CD45RA+ naive subset and a CD45RA-negative memory subset. Profiled with immunoSEQ multiplex PCR; TCRdb holds only in-frame clones, not every one. The sample consists of approximately 1.4 million clones, 95% to 99% of them appearing once. The sample was naive CD4+ T cells sorted from blood. Subset of the sample: CD45RA+ positively selected. This TCR was recovered from a man aged 25 to 40 in good health. The chain carries TRBV27 and TRBJ2-1; 7 bases fit TRBD1. Here the CDR3 reads CASRSHRGFLTNEQFF. DNA of the CDR3: TGTGCCAGCAGGTCACACAGGGGCTTTCTGACTAATGAGCAGTTCTTC.